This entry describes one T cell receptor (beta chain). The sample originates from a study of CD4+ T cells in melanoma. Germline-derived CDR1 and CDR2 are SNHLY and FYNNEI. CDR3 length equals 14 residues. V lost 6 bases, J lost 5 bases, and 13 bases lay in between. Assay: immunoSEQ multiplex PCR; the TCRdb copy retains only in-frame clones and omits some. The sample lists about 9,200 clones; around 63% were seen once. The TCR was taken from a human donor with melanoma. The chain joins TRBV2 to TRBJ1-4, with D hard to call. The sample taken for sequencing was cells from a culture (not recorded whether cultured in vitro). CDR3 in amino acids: CASRLQRENEKLFF. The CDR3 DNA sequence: TGTGCCAGCAGGTTACAGAGGGAGAATGAAAAACTGTTTTTT. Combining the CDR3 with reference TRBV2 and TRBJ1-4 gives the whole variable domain EPEVTQTPSHQVTQMGQEVILRCVPISNHLYFYWYRQILGQKVEFLVSFYNNEISEKSEIFDDQFSVERPDGSNFTLKIRSTKLEDSAMYFCASRLQRENEKLFFGSGTQLSVL.